These 3 T cell receptor beta chains originate from one sample sequenced in a study of technical replicates of blood from a handful of donors. The method was immunoSEQ multiplex PCR; TCRdb's version includes in-frame clones alone and lacks a portion of them. The table shows tens of thousands of clones, with 95% to 98% occurring only once. Sequencing was carried out using T cells isolated from PBMCs. All receptors derive from a human donor in good health.

V usage is TRBV2 and J usage is TRBJ2-7, with 9 bases lining up with TRBD1. This CDR3 spans 16 amino acids. Losses at the gene ends were 2 bases for V and 2 bases for J; bases not matched to a gene: 7. In germline, CDR1 is SNHLY, CDR2 FYNNEI. The CDR3 coding sequence is TGTGCCAGCAGTGAAATAAAGAACAGGGGGCCCTACGAGCAGTACTTC. This encodes CASSEIKNRGPYEQYF.

A single count supports this clone. The rearrangement uses TRBV5-1 and TRBJ2-3, with 10 bases matching TRBD2. The CDR3 length is 17 residues. V shed 0 bases, J shed 0 bases, and the junction held 4 bases outside the gene matches. Germline V gene sequence: CDR1 SGHRS, CDR2 YFSETQ. The CDR3 DNA reads as TGCGCCAGCAGCTTGGGTGCTAGCGGGGGAAGCACAGATACGCAGTATTTT. Translated, it gives CASSLGASGGSTDTQYF.

This clone was counted a single time. The chain employs TRBV6-1 and TRBJ2-1, with D maybe TRBD1 (5 bases). Germline V lookup: CDR1 MNHNS, CDR2 SASEGT. Trimming shortened V by 4 bases and J by 3 bases, and 7 bases separated the two germline ends. The CDR3 is 13 residues long. The CDR3 protein is CASSVDSYNEQFF. For the CDR3, the DNA is TGTGCCAGCAGTGTCGACAGCTACAATGAGCAGTTCTTC.